These 21 T cell receptor beta chains were all obtained from the same sample, sequenced in a study of regulatory T cells in long-lasting Graves disease. Through Arm-PCR of CDR3 regions and iRepertoire HTBI primers, TCR beta libraries were built. TCRdb called the multiplex PCR reads again in MiXCR, with one record for every CDR3 protein. Of 360,000 or so distinct CDR3 sequences listed, 16% are singletons. Time point described: newly diagnosed GD, antithyroid drugs for less than 3 months. Scientists built the TCR library using RNA that was extracted from PBMCs. These sequences were also reported in another study, on T cells in Graves' hyperthyroidism and ophthalmopathy.

Material: peripheral blood mononuclear cells (PBMCs), obtained at new diagnosis, from a patient treated with antithyroid drugs. These receptors were obtained from a man aged 40-55 years with Graves disease.

This clonotype was counted many times. The V and J genes are TRBV7-9 and TRBJ1-3; D gene unclear. CDR1 and CDR2 from the germline V gene are SEHNR and FQNEAQ (reference sequence). The CDR3 sequence is 15 residues long. V gave up 1 base and J gave up 1 base, with 8 bases separating them. DNA for the CDR3: TGTGCCAGCAGCTTAGATCGGCAGTCTGGAAACACCATATATTTT. Amino acid sequence: CASSLDRQSGNTIYF.

This clonotype was counted a single time. The chain couples TRBV28 to TRBJ2-3; 10 bases fit TRBD2. The CDR3 runs to 14 residues. The germline gives CDR1 MDHEN, CDR2 SYDVKM. The V segment lost 6 bases and the J segment 7 bases; nucleotides outside the gene matches: 7. The CDR3 region has the DNA TGTGCCAGCAGACGGAGCGGGGGGGCGAATACGCAGTATTTT. This translates into CASRRSGGANTQYF.

This clonotype has ten or more counts. The V call is TRBV28, the J call TRBJ2-7, with D hard to call. This CDR3 is built from 12 residues. Trimming removed 7 bases at V and 5 bases at J, with 12 bases between. The germline V gene encodes CDR1 MDHEN and CDR2 SYDVKM. The CDR3 reads CASTVLGNEQYF. Here the CDR3 DNA reads TGTGCCAGCACCGTCCTAGGGAACGAGCAGTACTTC.

CDR3 region: CAISVDRAYPYEQYF. CDR3 DNA sequence: TGTGCCATCAGTGTGGACAGAGCTTACCCTTACGAGCAGTACTTC. This chain links TRBV10-3 with TRBJ2-7, with TRBD1 as a possible D gene (6 bases). The CDR3 has 15 amino acids. The germline gives CDR1 ENHRY, CDR2 SYGVKD. V was pared by 4 bases and J by 4 bases, with 17 bases between.

This clonotype was seen only a few times. The V gene is TRBV20-1, the J gene TRBJ1-1; D may be TRBD1 (5 bases). CDR3 length: 14 residues. V was trimmed by 3 bases and J by 3 bases, leaving 14 bases between them. In germline, CDR1 is DFQATT, CDR2 SNEGSKA (reference sequence). The CDR3 DNA reads TGCAGTGCTAGCATCCCAGGGAAGTACACTGAAGCTTTCTTT. This translates into CSASIPGKYTEAFF.

The chain carries TRBV7-9 and TRBJ2-3; 8 nucleotides align to TRBD2. The CDR3 covers 14 residues. Trimming removed 6 bases from V and 2 bases from J; junction bases left unmatched: 4. Germline CDR1 reads SEHNR; CDR2 reads FQNEAQ (reference sequence). CDR3 protein: CASRTSEATDTQYF. As DNA, the CDR3 is TGTGCCAGCAGGACTAGCGAAGCCACAGATACGCAGTATTTT.

In this sample, this clonotype turned up many times. The chain has TRBV20-1 and TRBJ1-2; 8 bases are shared with TRBD1. V lost 3 bases and J lost 6; bases outside the gene matches: 9. This CDR3 has 14 amino acids. Germline V CDR1 and CDR2: DFQATT, SNEGSKA (reference sequence). The CDR3: CSASDPTGAHGYTF. CDR3 sequence (DNA): TGCAGTGCTAGTGACCCGACAGGGGCGCATGGCTACACCTTC.

The sample holds many counts of this clonotype. The chain joins TRBV11-2 to TRBJ2-3; either TRBD1 or TRBD2 may fit D (5 bases each). The V gene's germline CDR1 is SGHAT and CDR2 FQNNGV. Trimming cost V 2 bases and J 6 bases, with 12 bases left between them. The CDR3 totals 14 residues. This CDR3 reads CASSLTGTDDTQYF. CDR3 nucleotides: TGTGCCAGCAGCTTAACGGGGACCGACGATACGCAGTATTTT.

The chain employs TRBV9 and TRBJ2-7, with D possibly matching TRBD2 (7 bases). Germline V gives CDR1 SGDLS, CDR2 YYNGEE. The CDR3 totals 15 residues. The V and J ends lost 4 bases and 1 base respectively, with 15 bases between them. The CDR3 coding sequence is TGTGCCAGCAGCAGGGGGGGGACTCCTTCCTACGAGCAGTACTTC. Translation: CASSRGGTPSYEQYF.

In its sample, this clonotype was seen a few times. A much larger clone lies one base from this, so it may be a read error. In this CDR3 the conserved last residue, phenylalanine or tryptophan, is missing, so a read error is likely. This chain joins TRBV2 and TRBJ2-5, with TRBD1 as a possible D gene (5 bases). V gave up 4 bases and J gave up 4 bases, with 13 bases separating them. Germline-derived CDR1 and CDR2 are SNHLY and FYNNEI. The CDR3 covers 14 residues. The CDR3 region has the DNA TGTGCCAGCAGTGGACAGATTGAGTCAGAGACCCAGTACCTC. Its translation is CASSGQIESETQYL.

A few counts support this clonotype. The chain joins TRBV10-1 to TRBJ2-3; no reliable D call. The CDR3 consists of 14 residues. CDR1 and CDR2 (germline): WNHNN, SYGVQD (reference sequence). The V and J ends lost 5 bases and 1 base respectively, with 10 bases between them. CDR3 coding DNA: TGCGCCAGCAGTTCCAATCGGGGCACAGATACGCAGTATTTT. Protein sequence: CASSSNRGTDTQYF.

This clonotype has a handful of counts. One end of the junction is discordant with germline, which a read error may explain. This rearrangement joins TRBV6-5 to TRBJ2-2; either TRBD1 or TRBD2 may supply D (6 bases each). The CDR3 has 17 residues. Germline CDR1 MNHEY, CDR2 SVGAGI. The CDR3 spells CASSHSAWGAPTGELFF. The CDR3 nucleotides are TGTGCCAGCAGTCACTCTGCGTGGGGGGCTCCCACCGGGGAGCTGTTTTTT.

This clonotype was seen ten or more times. The chain carries TRBV28 and TRBJ1-1; D gene uncertain. Germline V gene data show CDR1 as MDHEN and CDR2 as SYDVKM. V was trimmed by 7 bases and J by 6 bases, leaving 12 bases between them. The CDR3 extends over 12 amino acids. The CDR3 region is CASTPYGPEAFF. CDR3 DNA: TGTGCCAGCACCCCCTACGGGCCTGAAGCTTTCTTT.

This clonotype was seen ten or more times. The rearrangement links TRBV7-3 to TRBJ2-7, with D possibly TRBD1 on 6 matching bases. Germline V lookup: CDR1 SGHTA, CDR2 FQGTGA. V gave up 1 base and J gave up 2 bases, with 9 bases separating them. This CDR3 is 14 amino acids long. The CDR3 protein is CASSLIPGAYEQYF. The CDR3 DNA follows: TGTGCCAGCAGCTTAATCCCAGGGGCCTACGAGCAGTACTTC.

The chain recombines TRBV20-1 with TRBJ2-3; D may be TRBD1 (9 bases). Germline V lookup: CDR1 DFQATT, CDR2 SNEGSKA (reference sequence). Trimming stripped 5 bases from V and 4 bases from J, with 22 bases between. There are 16 residues in the CDR3. The CDR3 spells CSASGGGQGVSDTQYF. The CDR3 DNA follows: TGCAGTGCTTCCGGGGGGGGACAGGGAGTGTCAGATACGCAGTATTTT.

To note about this clonotype: This may be a read error, as it is one base from a much larger clone. The chain links TRBV11-3 to TRBJ1-1; D gene ambiguous. The V gene's germline CDR1 is SGHNT and CDR2 YENEEA. The ends were cut back, 10 bases at V and 3 bases at J, with 12 bases in the middle. CDR3 length: 12 residues. CDR3 loop: CAIGRAHTEAFF. The CDR3 DNA is TGTGCCATCGGGAGGGCGCACACTGAAGCTTTCTTT.

This clonotype was observed at least ten times. This chain uses TRBV30 with TRBJ2-7; 8 positions agree with TRBD1. This CDR3 has 13 residues. V lost 4 bases to trimming and J lost 3 bases; unmatched junction nucleotides: 5. CDR1 and CDR2 (germline): GTSNPN, SVGIG (reference sequence). CDR3 sequence reads: CAWTPDRGYEQYF. In DNA, the CDR3 is TGTGCCTGGACCCCCGACAGGGGCTACGAGCAGTACTTC. Full variable domain (outside the CDR3, taken from reference TRBV30 and TRBJ2-7): SQTIHQWPATLVQPVGSPLSLECTVEGTSNPNLYWYRQAAGRGLQLLFYSVGIGQISSEVPQNLSASRPQDRQFILSSKKLLLSDSGFYLCAWTPDRGYEQYFGPGTRLTVT.

This clonotype showed up just a few times. The chain has TRBV10-1 and TRBJ2-2, with a tentative D call TRBD1 (5 bases). The V end was cut by 1 base, the J end by 4 bases, with 7 bases between. Germline CDR1 and CDR2: WNHNN and SYGVQD (reference sequence). The CDR3 has 14 amino acids. The CDR3, as DNA: TGCGCCAGCAGTGAGTTCAGGGTCACCGGGGAGCTGTTTTTT. It codes for CASSEFRVTGELFF.

This clonotype appeared many times. This sequence joins TRBV5-4 and TRBJ2-1, with D tentatively TRBD2 (6 bases). CDR3 size: 13 residues. Germline V lookup: CDR1 SGHNT, CDR2 YYREEE (reference sequence). Trimming took 4 bases from V and 6 from J, leaving 11 bases between them. This chain's CDR3 is CASSRTSFNEQFF. CDR3 sequence (DNA): TGTGCCAGCAGCCGTACTAGCTTCAATGAGCAGTTCTTC.

This clonotype was seen repeatedly, ten times or more. The V and J genes are TRBV7-9 and TRBJ2-1; 9 bases are shared with TRBD1. V shed 5 bases, J shed 5 bases, and the junction held 4 bases outside the gene matches. Germline CDR1 and CDR2: SEHNR and FQNEAQ (reference sequence). There are 14 residues in the CDR3. CDR3 protein: CASSMTGGDNEQFF. CDR3 nucleotides: TGTGCCAGCAGCATGACAGGGGGGGACAATGAGCAGTTCTTC.

This clonotype was recorded a few times. V gene TRBV2 combines with J gene TRBJ2-5; possibly TRBD1 or TRBD2 for D (5 bases each). Germline V gene lookup returns CDR1 SNHLY and CDR2 FYNNEI. V lost 10 bases and J 3 bases, leaving 9 bases between the germline ends. This CDR3 spans 11 amino acids. The CDR3 reads CATRGEETQYF. The CDR3, as DNA: TGTGCCACCAGAGGGGAAGAGACCCAGTACTTC.